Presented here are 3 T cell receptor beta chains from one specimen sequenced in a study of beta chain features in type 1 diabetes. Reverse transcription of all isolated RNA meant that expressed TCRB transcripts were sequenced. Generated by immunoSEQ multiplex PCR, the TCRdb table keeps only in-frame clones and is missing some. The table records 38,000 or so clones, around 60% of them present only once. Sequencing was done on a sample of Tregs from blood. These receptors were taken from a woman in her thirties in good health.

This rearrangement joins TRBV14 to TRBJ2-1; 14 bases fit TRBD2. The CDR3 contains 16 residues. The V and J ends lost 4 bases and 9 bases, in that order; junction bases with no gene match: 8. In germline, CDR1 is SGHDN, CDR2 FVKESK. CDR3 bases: TGTGCCAGCAGCCGCCTGGGACTAGCGGGAGATAGTGAGCAGTTCTTC. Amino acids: CASSRLGLAGDSEQFF.

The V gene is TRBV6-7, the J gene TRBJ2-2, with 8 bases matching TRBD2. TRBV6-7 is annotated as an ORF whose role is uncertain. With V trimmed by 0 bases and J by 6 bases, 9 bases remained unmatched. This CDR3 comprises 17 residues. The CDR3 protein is CASSYSSSGSFPGELFF. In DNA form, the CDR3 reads TGTGCCAGCAGTTACTCGTCCAGCGGGAGTTTTCCCGGGGAGCTGTTTTTT.

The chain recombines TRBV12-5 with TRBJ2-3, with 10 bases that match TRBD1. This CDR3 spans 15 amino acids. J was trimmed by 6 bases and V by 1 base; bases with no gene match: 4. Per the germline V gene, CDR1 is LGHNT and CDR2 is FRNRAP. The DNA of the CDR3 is TGTGCTAGTGGTTTGGGACAGGGGGCCTGGGATACGCAGTATTTT. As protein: CASGLGQGAWDTQYF.